Below are 28 T cell receptor beta chains sequenced from a single sample in a study of T cell changes during pregnancy in multiple sclerosis. Data came from immunoSEQ multiplex PCR; TCRdb stores just in-frame clones and leaves some out. The repertoire holds around 130,000 clones, with around 97% as singletons. The specimen comprised peripheral blood, sampled after pregnancy. The receptor source for this set is a female donor with multiple sclerosis, enrolled in a pregnancy study.

V usage is TRBV21-1 and J usage is TRBJ1-1; the tabulated D call, TRBD1, remains unverified against the DNA. TRBV21-1 is tagged as a pseudogene. The CDR3 is made up of 14 amino acids. CDR3 in DNA: TGTGCCAGCAGCCCTCAGGGGGCTGGAACTGAAGCTTTCTTT. Translated, it gives CASSPQGAGTEAFF.

The chain couples TRBV6-4 to TRBJ1-1; tentative D call: TRBD1 (5 bases). Between the trimmed V and J ends, which lost 0 bases and 3 bases, there was a span of 11 bases. The CDR3 length is 15 residues. Germline assignment: CDR1 MRHNA and CDR2 SNTAGT. This CDR3 is CASSDSWQGDTEAFF. The CDR3, as DNA: TGTGCCAGCAGTGACTCATGGCAAGGGGACACTGAAGCTTTCTTT.

CDR3 sequence: CASSRWTGDTEAFF. The CDR3 DNA reads as TGCGCCAGCAGCCGGTGGACAGGAGACACTGAAGCTTTCTTT. The V and J genes are TRBV5-1 and TRBJ1-1, with 7 nucleotides matching TRBD1. J was trimmed by 3 bases and V by 4 bases; bases with no gene match: 6. This CDR3 comprises 14 residues. Germline values: CDR1 SGHRS, CDR2 YFSETQ.

This chain connects TRBV28 to TRBJ2-5, with TRBD1 as a possible D gene (6 bases). Germline V gives CDR1 MDHEN, CDR2 SYDVKM. This CDR3 has 13 amino acids. Deletions cut 5 bases from V and 5 bases from J, with 12 bases between. CDR3 bases: TGTGCCAGCAGTCCAGGGGATCTGGAGACCCAGTACTTC. This gives the protein CASSPGDLETQYF.

This chain uses TRBV4-1 with TRBJ2-2; the match to TRBD1 covers 7 bases. CDR1 MGHRA and CDR2 YSYEKL come from the germline V gene. This CDR3 is 15 amino acids long. V lost 6 bases and J lost 2; bases outside the gene matches: 6. CDR3 residues: CASRLTGLNTGELFF. The CDR3 nucleotides are TGCGCCAGCAGGTTGACAGGGTTAAACACCGGGGAGCTGTTTTTT.

The genes are TRBV2 and TRBJ2-1, with a possible D match to TRBD2 (6 bases). The ends were cut back, 5 bases at V and 7 bases at J, with 21 bases in the middle. Germline CDR1 SNHLY, CDR2 FYNNEI. The CDR3 runs to 16 residues. The CDR3 bases are TGTGCCAGCAGTAAACCGAGAGGCGGGACCGGGAATGAGCAGTTCTTC. This gives the protein CASSKPRGGTGNEQFF.

The chain links TRBV29-1 to TRBJ1-2, with TRBD1 as a possible D gene (5 bases). V dropped 0 bases and J dropped 4 bases, with 9 bases sitting between them. In germline, CDR1 is SQVTM, CDR2 ANQGSEA. CDR3 size: 13 residues. CDR3 nucleotide sequence: TGCAGCGTTGAAGAGACAGAGAGCTATGGCTACACCTTC. It codes for CSVEETESYGYTF.

This rearrangement joins TRBV6-1 to TRBJ2-1, with TRBD1 matching over 8 bases. CDR1 is MNHNS, CDR2 SASEGT, per germline. The CDR3 sequence is 14 residues long. J was trimmed by 8 bases and V by 3 bases; bases with no gene match: 6. The CDR3 DNA follows: TGTGCCAGCAGTGACAGGGGGCGGACCGATGAGCAGTTCTTC. It encodes CASSDRGRTDEQFF.

The rearrangement uses TRBV7-9 and TRBJ2-1; 12 nucleotides match TRBD2. Germline loops: CDR1 SEHNR, CDR2 FQNEAQ (reference sequence). With 8 bases clipped from V and 6 bases from J, the junction kept 5 bases outside the gene matches. This CDR3 comprises 14 residues. The CDR3 sequence is CASLVTSGSNEQFF. The CDR3 DNA reads TGTGCCAGCCTTGTGACTAGCGGGAGCAATGAGCAGTTCTTC.

The rearrangement links TRBV4-2 to TRBJ2-4; tentative D call: TRBD2 (6 bases). Per the germline V gene, CDR1 is LGHNA and CDR2 is YNFKEQ. The CDR3 consists of 14 residues. With 0 bases removed from V and 5 bases from J, the gap between germline ends came to 8 bases. The CDR3 loop reads CASSQEGLQNIQYF. CDR3 nucleotides: TGTGCCAGCAGCCAAGAGGGACTCCAAAACATTCAGTACTTC.

This clone was recorded many times. The chain couples TRBV7-2 to TRBJ2-7; D perhaps matches TRBD1 (6 bases). V gave up 7 bases and J gave up 3 bases, with 16 bases separating them. The CDR3 runs to 14 residues. Germline lookup yields CDR1 SGHTA and CDR2 FQGNSA. DNA of the CDR3: TGTGCCAGCACCTCGAACAGGGTCAGCTACGAGCAGTACTTC. This encodes CASTSNRVSYEQYF. Supplemented by reference TRBV7-2 and TRBJ2-7, the full variable domain reads GAGVSQSPSNKVTEKGKDVELRCDPISGHTALYWYRQSLGQGLEFLIYFQGNSAPDKSGLPSDRFSAERTGGSVSTLTIQRTQQEDSAVYLCASTSNRVSYEQYFGPGTRLTVT.

The V gene is TRBV6-5, the J gene TRBJ2-3; maybe TRBD2 (7 bases). The CDR3 runs 14 residues. V lost 5 bases, J lost 4 bases, and 13 bases lay in between. CDR1 and CDR2 from the germline V gene are MNHEY and SVGAGI. The CDR3 nucleotides are TGTGCCAGCAGTAGGGGGGGGAGCGCAGATACGCAGTATTTT. Encoded protein: CASSRGGSADTQYF.

The chain recombines TRBV11-2 with TRBJ1-4; possible D gene TRBD1, 5 bases. CDR3 size: 16 residues. In germline, CDR1 is SGHAT, CDR2 FQNNGV. The germline V and J ends were trimmed by 4 bases and 4 bases, with 16 bases remaining between them. CDR3 sequence (DNA): TGTGCCAGCAGCTCCTACTCAGACAGCCTTAATGAAAAACTGTTTTTT. It specifies CASSSYSDSLNEKLFF.

The chain has TRBV5-4 and TRBJ2-7; D is possibly TRBD2 (5 bases). Between the trimmed V and J ends, which lost 4 bases and 0 bases, there was a span of 5 bases. CDR1 SGHNT and CDR2 YYREEE come from the germline V gene (reference sequence). The CDR3 sequence is 12 residues long. The CDR3 here is CASSRDSYEQYF. The CDR3 nucleotides are TGTGCCAGCAGCCGGGACTCCTACGAGCAGTACTTC.

The chain recombines TRBV5-1 with TRBJ1-5; D remains unclear. With 2 bases removed from V and 7 bases from J, the gap between germline ends came to 10 bases. CDR3 length: 13 residues. The V gene's germline CDR1 is SGHRS and CDR2 YFSETQ. CDR3 region: CASSFASGQPQHF. Here the CDR3 DNA reads TGCGCCAGCAGCTTCGCTTCGGGGCAGCCCCAGCATTTT.

This sequence joins TRBV7-9 and TRBJ1-2; D is ambiguous. V was cut by 4 bases and J by 4 bases, with 19 bases left in between. Germline assignment: CDR1 SEHNR and CDR2 FQNEAQ (reference sequence). CDR3 length equals 16 residues. The CDR3 loop reads CASSSSLGEIGYGYTF. CDR3 in DNA: TGTGCCAGCAGCTCTTCCCTCGGAGAGATAGGCTATGGCTACACCTTC.

This clone was counted a single time. The chain recombines TRBV2 with TRBJ2-7, with a tentative D call TRBD2 (6 bases). V was trimmed by 7 bases and J by 5 bases, leaving 15 bases between them. The CDR3 covers 13 residues. Germline values: CDR1 SNHLY, CDR2 FYNNEI. CDR3: CASKQREHDEQYF. CDR3 nucleotide sequence: TGTGCCAGCAAGCAACGGGAGCACGACGAGCAGTACTTC.

The rearrangement joins TRBV20-1 to TRBJ1-2, with D perhaps TRBD1 (5 bases). Trimming removed 6 bases at V and 6 bases at J, with 11 bases between. CDR1 DFQATT and CDR2 SNEGSKA come from the germline V gene (reference sequence). This CDR3 comprises 11 residues. CDR3 region: CSALGAHGYTF. In DNA, the CDR3 is TGCAGTGCCCTAGGGGCCCATGGCTACACCTTC.

The chain uses TRBV28 and TRBJ2-7; D is undetermined. This CDR3 spans 13 amino acids. Germline values: CDR1 MDHEN, CDR2 SYDVKM. V was pared by 7 bases and J by 6 bases, with 16 bases between. In nucleotides, the CDR3 is TGTGCCAGCACGACACAAACCTCGTCCGAGCAGTACTTC. Translation: CASTTQTSSEQYF.

The gene calls are TRBV6-5 and TRBJ2-7, with D maybe TRBD1 (6 bases). Germline CDR1 is MNHEY and CDR2 is SVGAGI. V was clipped by 7 bases and J by 2 bases, with 12 bases between them. The length of the CDR3 is 13 residues. The CDR3 sequence is CASNLKGAYEQYF. The CDR3, as DNA: TGTGCCAGCAATCTTAAGGGGGCCTACGAGCAGTACTTC.

The J gene is TRBJ2-7, the V gene TRBV6-1; 11 positions agree with TRBD2. The CDR3 spans 17 residues. Per germline, CDR1 MNHNS and CDR2 SASEGT. Losses at the gene ends were 2 bases for V and 1 base for J; bases not matched to a gene: 7. CDR3 nucleotides: TGTGCCAGCAGTGAACTCCTCCCTAGCGGGAGGTCCTACGAGCAGTACTTC. This codes for CASSELLPSGRSYEQYF.

The rearrangement links TRBV11-2 to TRBJ2-1, with a weak D call TRBD1 (6 bases). Trimming cost V 6 bases and J 4 bases, with 16 bases left between them. From germline, CDR1 is SGHAT and CDR2 FQNNGV. This CDR3 has 15 residues. The CDR3 loop reads CASRQQGIRYNEQFF. For the CDR3, the DNA is TGTGCCAGCAGGCAGCAGGGGATTCGGTACAATGAGCAGTTCTTC.

The chain carries TRBV29-1 and TRBJ1-5, with a weak D call TRBD1 (6 bases). CDR1 and CDR2 from the germline V gene are SQVTM and ANQGSEA. V was pared by 7 bases and J by 3 bases, with 28 bases between. This CDR3 has 18 amino acids. CDR3 nucleotide sequence: TGCAGCGGGCCGCCTCGTCCAAACAGGGACAATTACAATCAGCCCCAGCATTTT. Its protein product is CSGPPRPNRDNYNQPQHF.

V usage is TRBV29-1 and J usage is TRBJ2-3; 9 nucleotides agree with TRBD2. V lost 6 bases, J lost 5 bases, and 9 bases stayed unmatched. The CDR3 is made up of 14 amino acids. CDR1 and CDR2 from the germline V gene are SQVTM and ANQGSEA. The DNA for the CDR3 is TGCAGCGTGCCGACTAGCGGCGTTGGAGATACGCAGTATTTT. Amino acids: CSVPTSGVGDTQYF.

V and J are TRBV5-4 and TRBJ2-1; D gene uncertain. The CDR3 loop spans 15 amino acids. Trimming shortened V by 2 bases and J by 2 bases, and 11 bases separated the two germline ends. The germline CDR1 and CDR2 sequences are SGHNT and YYREEE (reference sequence). CDR3 region: CASSLRLDPYNEQFF. The CDR3 nucleotides are TGTGCCAGCAGCTTACGGCTAGACCCCTACAATGAGCAGTTCTTC.

This clone was detected only once. This rearrangement joins TRBV19 to TRBJ2-5; 7 nucleotides align to TRBD1. Germline V gene data show CDR1 as LNHDA and CDR2 as SQIVND (reference sequence). The ends lost 6 bases at V and 2 bases at J; junction bases unmatched: 6. This CDR3 spans 14 amino acids. The CDR3 DNA reads as TGTGCCAGTAGCAGACAGGGATTTCAAGAGACCCAGTACTTC. It yields the protein CASSRQGFQETQYF.

The chain employs TRBV21-1 and TRBJ2-2; the table assigns TRBD1, which was not confirmed against the DNA. TRBV21-1 is noted as a pseudogene. This CDR3 region has 20 residues. The CDR3 is CASSIETGHRLSQGPGELFF. The CDR3, as DNA: TGTGCCAGCAGCATCGAGACAGGCCACCGCCTTTCCCAAGGGCCCGGGGAGCTGTTTTTT.

The rearrangement joins TRBV6-1 to TRBJ1-5; the D is unclear. The CDR3 is 11 amino acids. Germline-derived CDR1 and CDR2 are MNHNS and SASEGT. V was shortened by 7 bases and J by 4 bases, with 5 bases between the two germline ends. CDR3 amino acids: CASTSNQPQHF. As DNA, the CDR3 is TGTGCCAGCACCTCGAATCAGCCCCAGCATTTT.